This record looks at one TCR beta chain sequence and its context. Profiled with immunoSEQ multiplex PCR; TCRdb holds only in-frame clones, not every one. The sample records approximately 110,000 clones, more than 70% being singletons. This sample is drawn from a study of T cell responses to AZD1222 COVID-19 vaccine. Germline V lookup: CDR1 MNHNS, CDR2 SASEGT. The CDR3 covers 14 residues. Trimming shortened V by 2 bases and J by 2 bases, and 9 bases separated the two germline ends. This receptor was identified in an adult in good health. The chain carries TRBV6-1 and TRBJ1-1, with D unresolved. This specimen consisted of peripheral blood, obtained on day 0 of AZD1222 vaccination. In nucleotides, the CDR3 is TGTGCCAGCAGTGAACGGGCTGTCAACACTGAAGCTTTCTTT. This gives the protein CASSERAVNTEAFF.